This note documents a single T cell receptor (beta chain) sequence. As yet, its antigen is unknown. Single viable CD3+CD4+CD8-CD45RO+ cells were sorted as the memory CD4+ T cells. Positive selection with CD4 microbeads enriched total CD4+ T cells. V was cut by 8 bases and J by 5 bases, with 12 bases left in between. This CDR3 region has 12 residues. Germline-derived CDR1 and CDR2 are MNHEY and SVGAGI. The entry originates in a study of memory CD4+ T cells and cytomegalovirus serostatus. Study-level points and caveats: Median bootstrapped AUC for CMV status was about 0.94 originally, less than 0.93 US-trained.

Assay: immunoSEQ multiplex PCR; the TCRdb copy retains only in-frame clones and omits some. The sample yields 40,000 to 60,000 clones, 78% seen once. The material sequenced was memory CD4+ T cells from blood. This sequence originates from an adult in good health and CMV-seronegative. The chain recombines TRBV6-5 with TRBJ1-2; D is ambiguous. The CDR3 loop reads CASSPSQYGYTF. The CDR3, as DNA: TGTGCCAGCTCGCCTTCTCAGTATGGCTACACCTTC.